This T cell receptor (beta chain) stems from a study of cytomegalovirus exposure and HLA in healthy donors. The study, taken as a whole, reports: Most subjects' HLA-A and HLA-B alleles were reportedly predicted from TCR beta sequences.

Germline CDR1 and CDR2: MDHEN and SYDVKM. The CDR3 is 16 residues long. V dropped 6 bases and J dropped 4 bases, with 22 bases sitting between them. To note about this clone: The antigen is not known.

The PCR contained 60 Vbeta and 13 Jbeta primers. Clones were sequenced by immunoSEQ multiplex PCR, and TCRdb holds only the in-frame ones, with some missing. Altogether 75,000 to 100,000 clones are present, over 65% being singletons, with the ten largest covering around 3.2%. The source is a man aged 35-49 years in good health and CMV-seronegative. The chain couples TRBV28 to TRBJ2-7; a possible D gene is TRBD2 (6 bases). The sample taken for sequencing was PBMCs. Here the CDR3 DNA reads TGTGCCAGCAGATCCCTCCTGGCGGGGATAACTTACGAGCAGTACTTC. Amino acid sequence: CASRSLLAGITYEQYF.